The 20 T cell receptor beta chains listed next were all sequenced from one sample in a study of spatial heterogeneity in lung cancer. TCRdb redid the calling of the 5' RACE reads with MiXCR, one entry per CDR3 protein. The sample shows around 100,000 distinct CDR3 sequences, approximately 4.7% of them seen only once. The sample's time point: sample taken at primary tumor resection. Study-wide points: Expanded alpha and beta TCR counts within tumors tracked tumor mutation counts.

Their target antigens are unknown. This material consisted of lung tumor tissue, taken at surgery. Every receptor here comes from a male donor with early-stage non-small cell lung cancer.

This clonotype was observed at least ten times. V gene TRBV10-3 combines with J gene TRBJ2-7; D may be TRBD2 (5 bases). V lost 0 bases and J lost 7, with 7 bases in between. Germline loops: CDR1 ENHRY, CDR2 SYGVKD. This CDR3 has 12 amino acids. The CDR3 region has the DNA TGTGCCATCAGTGAGTCGAGGGAAGAGCAGTACTTC. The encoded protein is CAISESREEQYF.

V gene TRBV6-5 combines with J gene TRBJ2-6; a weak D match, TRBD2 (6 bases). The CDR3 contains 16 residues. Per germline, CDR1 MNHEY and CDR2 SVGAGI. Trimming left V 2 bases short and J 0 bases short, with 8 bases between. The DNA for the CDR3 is TGTGCCAGCAGTTACGTCGGGAGCTCTGGGGCCAACGTCCTGACTTTC. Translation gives CASSYVGSSGANVLTF.

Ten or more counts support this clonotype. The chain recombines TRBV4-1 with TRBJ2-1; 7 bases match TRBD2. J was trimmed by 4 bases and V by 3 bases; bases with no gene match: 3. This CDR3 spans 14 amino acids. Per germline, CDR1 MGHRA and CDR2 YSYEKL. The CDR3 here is CASSQTGGYNEQFF. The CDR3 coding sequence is TGCGCCAGCAGCCAGACGGGAGGTTACAATGAGCAGTTCTTC.

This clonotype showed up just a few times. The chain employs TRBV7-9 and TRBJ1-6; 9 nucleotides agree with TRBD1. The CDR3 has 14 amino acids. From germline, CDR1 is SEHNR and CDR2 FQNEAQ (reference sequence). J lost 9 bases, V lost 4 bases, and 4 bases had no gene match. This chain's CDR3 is CASSSTGGGSPLHF. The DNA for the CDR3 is TGTGCCAGCAGCTCTACAGGGGGCGGTTCACCCCTCCACTTT. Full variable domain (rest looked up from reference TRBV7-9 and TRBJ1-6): DTGVSQNPRHKITKRGQNVTFRCDPISEHNRLYWYRQTLGQGPEFLTYFQNEAQLEKSRLLSDRFSAERPKGSFSTLEIQRTEQGDSAMYLCASSSTGGGSPLHFGNGTRLTVT.

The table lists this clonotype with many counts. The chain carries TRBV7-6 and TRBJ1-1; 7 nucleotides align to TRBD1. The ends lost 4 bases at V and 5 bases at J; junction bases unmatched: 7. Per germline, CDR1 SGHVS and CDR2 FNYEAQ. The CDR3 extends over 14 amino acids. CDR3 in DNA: TGTGCCAGCAGCTGGGCTACAGGGGATACTGAAGCTTTCTTT. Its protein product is CASSWATGDTEAFF.

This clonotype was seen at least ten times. The CDR3 coding sequence is TGTGCCTGGGGATGGTGGGGTAACGAGCAGTACTTC. It specifies CAWGWWGNEQYF. V and J are TRBV30 and TRBJ2-7; D is unresolved. This CDR3 region has 12 residues. Germline V CDR1 and CDR2: GTSNPN, SVGIG (reference sequence). Between the trimmed V and J ends, which lost 5 bases and 5 bases, there was a span of 13 bases.

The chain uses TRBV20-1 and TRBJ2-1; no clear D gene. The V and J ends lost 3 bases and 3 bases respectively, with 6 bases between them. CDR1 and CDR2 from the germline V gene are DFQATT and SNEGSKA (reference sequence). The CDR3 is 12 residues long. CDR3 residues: CSASYYYNEQFF. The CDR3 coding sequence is TGCAGTGCTAGTTACTACTACAATGAGCAGTTCTTC.

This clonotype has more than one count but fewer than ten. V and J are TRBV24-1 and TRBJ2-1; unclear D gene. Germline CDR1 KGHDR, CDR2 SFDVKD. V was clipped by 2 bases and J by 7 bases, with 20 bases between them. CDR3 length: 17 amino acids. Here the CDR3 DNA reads TGTGCCACCAGTGATTCCTCTGGATCGGCAAGAGTTAATGAGCAGTTCTTC. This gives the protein CATSDSSGSARVNEQFF.

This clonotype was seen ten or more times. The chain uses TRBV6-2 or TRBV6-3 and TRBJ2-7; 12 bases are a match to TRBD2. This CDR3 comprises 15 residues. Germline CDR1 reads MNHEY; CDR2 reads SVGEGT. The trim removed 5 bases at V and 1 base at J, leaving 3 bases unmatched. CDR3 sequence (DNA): TGTGCCAGCAGTATACTAGCGGGAGGTTCCTACGAGCAGTACTTC. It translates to CASSILAGGSYEQYF.

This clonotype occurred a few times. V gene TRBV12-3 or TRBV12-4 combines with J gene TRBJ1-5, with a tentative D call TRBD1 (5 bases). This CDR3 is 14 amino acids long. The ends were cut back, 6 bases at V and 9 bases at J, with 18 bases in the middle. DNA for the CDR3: TGTGCCAGCAGCCGGAAAGGGGAATTGGGGCCCCAGCATTTT. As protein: CASSRKGELGPQHF.

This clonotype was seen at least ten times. Here the CDR3 DNA reads TGCAGTGCTAGTTCTAGCGGGAGGGAGGTTGAGCAGTTCTTC. It is translated as CSASSSGREVEQFF. The chain has TRBV20-1 and TRBJ2-1; 12 bases match TRBD2. Germline-derived CDR1 and CDR2 are DFQATT and SNEGSKA (reference sequence). The CDR3 is 14 amino acids. V lost 3 bases and J lost 9; bases outside the gene matches: 6.

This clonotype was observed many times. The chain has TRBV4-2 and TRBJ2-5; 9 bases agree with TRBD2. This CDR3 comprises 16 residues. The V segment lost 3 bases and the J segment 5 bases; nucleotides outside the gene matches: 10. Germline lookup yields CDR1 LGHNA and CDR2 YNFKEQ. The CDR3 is CASSQSQTSGSETQYF. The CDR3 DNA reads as TGTGCCAGCAGCCAGAGCCAGACTAGCGGCTCGGAGACCCAGTACTTC.

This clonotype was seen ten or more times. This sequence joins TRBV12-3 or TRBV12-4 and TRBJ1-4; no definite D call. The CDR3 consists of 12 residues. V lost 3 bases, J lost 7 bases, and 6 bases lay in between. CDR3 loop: CASSFYGEKLFF. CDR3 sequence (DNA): TGTGCCAGCAGTTTTTATGGTGAAAAACTGTTTTTT.

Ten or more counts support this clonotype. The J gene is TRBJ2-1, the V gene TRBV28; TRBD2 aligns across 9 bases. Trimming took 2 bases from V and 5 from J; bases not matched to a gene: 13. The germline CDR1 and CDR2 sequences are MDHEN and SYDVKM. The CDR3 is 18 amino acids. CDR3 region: CASSLGVVQTSGNNEQFF. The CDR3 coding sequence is TGTGCCAGCAGTTTAGGGGTCGTGCAGACTAGCGGAAACAATGAGCAGTTCTTC.

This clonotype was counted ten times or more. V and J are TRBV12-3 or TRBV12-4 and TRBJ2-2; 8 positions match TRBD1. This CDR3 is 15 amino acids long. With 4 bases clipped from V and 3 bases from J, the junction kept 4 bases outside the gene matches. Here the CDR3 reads CASSSQGAYTGELFF. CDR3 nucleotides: TGTGCCAGCAGTTCTCAGGGGGCTTACACCGGGGAGCTGTTTTTT.

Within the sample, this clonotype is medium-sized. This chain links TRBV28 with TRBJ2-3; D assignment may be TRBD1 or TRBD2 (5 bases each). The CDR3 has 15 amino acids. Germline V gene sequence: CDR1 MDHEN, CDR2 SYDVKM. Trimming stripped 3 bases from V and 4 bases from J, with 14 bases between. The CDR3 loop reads CASSLEMGVPDTQYF. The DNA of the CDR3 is TGTGCCAGCAGTTTGGAGATGGGGGTACCAGATACGCAGTATTTT.

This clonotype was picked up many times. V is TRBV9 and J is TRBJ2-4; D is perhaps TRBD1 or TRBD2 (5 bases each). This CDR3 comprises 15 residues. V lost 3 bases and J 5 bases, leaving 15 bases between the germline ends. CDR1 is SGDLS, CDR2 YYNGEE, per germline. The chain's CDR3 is CASSAGPIRENIQYF. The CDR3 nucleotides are TGTGCCAGCAGCGCGGGACCAATAAGGGAAAACATTCAGTACTTC.

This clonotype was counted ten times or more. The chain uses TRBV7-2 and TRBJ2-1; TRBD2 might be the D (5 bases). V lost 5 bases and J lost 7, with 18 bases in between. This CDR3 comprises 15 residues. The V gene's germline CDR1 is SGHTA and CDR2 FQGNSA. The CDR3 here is CASSLSIGGGNEQFF. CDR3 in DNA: TGTGCCAGCAGCCTTAGCATTGGAGGTGGTAATGAGCAGTTCTTC.

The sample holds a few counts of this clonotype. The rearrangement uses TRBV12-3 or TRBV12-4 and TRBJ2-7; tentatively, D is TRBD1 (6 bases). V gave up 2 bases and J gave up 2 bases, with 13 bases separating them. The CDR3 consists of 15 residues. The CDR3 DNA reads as TGTGCCAGCAGTTTACTTCGGACAGATCCCTACGAGCAGTACTTC. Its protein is CASSLLRTDPYEQYF.

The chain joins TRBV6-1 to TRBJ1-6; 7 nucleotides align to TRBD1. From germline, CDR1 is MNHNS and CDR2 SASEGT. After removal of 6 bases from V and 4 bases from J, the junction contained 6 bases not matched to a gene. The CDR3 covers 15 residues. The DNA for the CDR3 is TGTGCCAGCAGGGCAGTGGGACAGTATAATTCACCCCTCCACTTT. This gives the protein CASRAVGQYNSPLHF.